The source of this T cell receptor beta chain is a study of radiation and T cells in renal cell carcinoma. Regarding time point: blood 2 weeks post-SBRT. As for treatment: 15 Gy SBRT to primary tumor, nephrectomy 4 weeks later. Per germline, CDR1 MGHDK and CDR2 SYGVNS. The CDR3 spans 15 residues. V shed 5 bases and J shed 4 bases, with 17 bases lying between them. The table came from immunoSEQ multiplex PCR; TCRdb's copy has only in-frame clones and leaves some out. The sample lists around 86,000 clones, 80% to 90% occurring once. This chain connects TRBV25-1 to TRBJ1-1; D may be TRBD1 (6 bases). The material was blood, obtained from a patient whose treatment included radiotherapy and nephrectomy. The receptor comes from a woman in her forties or fifties with renal cell carcinoma. The CDR3 spells CASSLPGDRSTEAFF. In nucleotides, the CDR3 is TGTGCCAGCAGTCTTCCAGGGGATCGAAGCACTGAAGCTTTCTTT.